Ten or more counts support the clone carrying this T cell receptor beta chain. Its antigen remains unidentified. These data are taken from a study of T-cell reconstitution after alpha-beta-depleted transplantation in children. The CDR3 contains 14 residues. Germline CDR1 reads MNHNS; CDR2 reads SASEGT. V was clipped by 4 bases and J by 4 bases; unmatched bases: 5. Overall study results and limits: One year post-transplant, T-cell counts and diversity were largely derived from T cells produced anew. High day-60 TCRbeta diversity in some patients came from surviving recipient T cells and thymic progenitors. Reportedly, roughly two months post-transplant, alpha-beta T cells arose from several hundred expanded graft clones.

Library preparation (for TCRbeta) was performed with unique molecular identifiers. TCRdb re-called the PCR reads with MiXCR, one entry per CDR3 protein. The table shows around 440,000 distinct CDR3 sequences, with roughly a tenth occurring only once. This specimen was PBMCs, taken before TCRalphabeta/CD19-depleted stem cell transplant. The V call is TRBV6-1, the J call TRBJ1-1; 8 bases agree with TRBD1. The receptor comes from a child aged 2 to 10 with inherited bone marrow failure, due to receive a stem cell transplant. This CDR3 is CASSVDRGGTEAFF. The CDR3 nucleotides are TGTGCCAGCAGTGTCGACAGGGGCGGCACTGAAGCTTTCTTT.